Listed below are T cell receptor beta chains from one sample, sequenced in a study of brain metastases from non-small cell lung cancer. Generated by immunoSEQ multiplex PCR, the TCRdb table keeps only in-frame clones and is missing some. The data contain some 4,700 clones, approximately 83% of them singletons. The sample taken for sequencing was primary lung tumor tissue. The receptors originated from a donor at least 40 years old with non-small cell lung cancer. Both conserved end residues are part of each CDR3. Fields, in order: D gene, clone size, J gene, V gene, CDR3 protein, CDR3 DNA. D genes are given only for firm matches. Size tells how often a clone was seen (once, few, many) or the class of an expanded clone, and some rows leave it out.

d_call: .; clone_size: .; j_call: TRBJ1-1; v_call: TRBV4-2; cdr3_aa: CASSQISSGLGTEAFF; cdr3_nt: TGTGCCAGCAGTCAAATATCTTCAGGGCTTGGCACTGAAGCTTTCTTT
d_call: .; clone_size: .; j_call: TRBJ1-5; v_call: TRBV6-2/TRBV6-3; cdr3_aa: CASSWGPSEFSNQPQHF; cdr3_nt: TGTGCCAGCAGTTGGGGGCCGTCTGAATTTAGCAATCAGCCCCAGCATTTT
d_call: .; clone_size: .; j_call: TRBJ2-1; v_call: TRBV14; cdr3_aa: CASRETGYNEQFF; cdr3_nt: TGTGCCAGCAGGGAGACGGGGTACAATGAGCAGTTCTTC
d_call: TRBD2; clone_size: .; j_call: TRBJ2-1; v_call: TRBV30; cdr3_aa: CAWGGGYNEQFF; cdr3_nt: TGTGCCTGGGGCGGGGGGTACAATGAGCAGTTCTTC
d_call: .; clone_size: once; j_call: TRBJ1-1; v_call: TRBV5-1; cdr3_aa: CASSLAVMNTEAFF; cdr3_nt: TGCGCCAGCAGCTTGGCAGTTATGAACACTGAAGCTTTCTTT
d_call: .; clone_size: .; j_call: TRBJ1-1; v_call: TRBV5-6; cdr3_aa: CASSLDITGVLGTEAFF; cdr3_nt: TGTGCCAGCAGCTTGGACATAACCGGGGTCCTCGGCACTGAAGCTTTCTTT
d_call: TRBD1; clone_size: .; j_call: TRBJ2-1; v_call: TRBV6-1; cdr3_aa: CASSDLQGVGQFF; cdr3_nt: TGTGCCAGCAGTGATTTACAGGGGGTTGGGCAGTTCTTC
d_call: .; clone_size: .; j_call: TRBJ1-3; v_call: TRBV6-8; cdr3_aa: CASSPDSYSGNTIYF; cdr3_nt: TGTGCCAGCAGCCCTGACAGCTACTCTGGAAACACCATATATTTT
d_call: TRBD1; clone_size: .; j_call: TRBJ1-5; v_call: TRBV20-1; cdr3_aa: CSASHGQGHRPQHF; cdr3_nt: TGCAGTGCTAGTCACGGACAGGGGCATCGGCCCCAGCATTTT
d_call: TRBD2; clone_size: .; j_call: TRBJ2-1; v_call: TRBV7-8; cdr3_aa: CASSLDGERGNPGRFF; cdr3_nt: TGTGCCAGCAGCTTAGATGGGGAGCGGGGGAACCCCGGGAGGTTCTTC
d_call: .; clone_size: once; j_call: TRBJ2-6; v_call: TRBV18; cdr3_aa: CASSPNRANVLTF; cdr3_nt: TGTGCCAGCTCACCAAACAGGGCCAACGTCCTGACTTTC
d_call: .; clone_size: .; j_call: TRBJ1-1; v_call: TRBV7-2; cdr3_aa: CASSLDSGSEAFF; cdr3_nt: TGTGCCAGCAGCTTAGATAGCGGCTCTGAAGCTTTCTTT
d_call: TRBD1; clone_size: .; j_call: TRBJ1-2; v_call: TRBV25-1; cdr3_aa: CASRSDRGRADGYTF; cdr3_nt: TGTGCCAGCAGATCTGACAGGGGGCGCGCAGATGGCTACACCTTC
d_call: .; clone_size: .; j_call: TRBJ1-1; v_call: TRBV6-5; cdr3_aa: CASRLGIQTEAFF; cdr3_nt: TGTGCCAGCAGGCTAGGGATTCAAACTGAAGCTTTCTTT
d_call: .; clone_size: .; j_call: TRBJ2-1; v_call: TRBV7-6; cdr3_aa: CASSLGQLENEQFF; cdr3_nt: TGTGCCAGCAGCTTAGGACAACTGGAAAATGAGCAGTTCTTC
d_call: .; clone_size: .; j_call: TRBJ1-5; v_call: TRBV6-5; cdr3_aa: CASSYRQGGQPQHF; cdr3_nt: TGTGCCAGCAGTTACCGCCAGGGAGGTCAGCCCCAGCATTTT
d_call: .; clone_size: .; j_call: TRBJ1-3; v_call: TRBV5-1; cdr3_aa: CASSLGPRSSGNTIYF; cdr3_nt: TGCGCCAGCAGCTTGGGTCCCCGGAGCTCTGGAAACACCATATATTTT
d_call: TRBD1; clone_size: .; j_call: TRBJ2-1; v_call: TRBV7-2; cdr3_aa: CASSLVVGGSLSYNEQFF; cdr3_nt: TGTGCCAGCAGCTTAGTCGTAGGGGGCAGCCTCTCCTACAATGAGCAGTTCTTC
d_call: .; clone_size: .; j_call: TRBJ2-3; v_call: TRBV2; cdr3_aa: CASRDRRSTDTQYF; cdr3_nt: TGTGCCAGCAGGGACAGAAGAAGCACAGATACGCAGTATTTT
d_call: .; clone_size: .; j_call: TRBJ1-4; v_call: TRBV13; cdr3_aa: CASSLSEKLFF; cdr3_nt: TGTGCCAGCAGCTTGAGTGAAAAACTGTTTTTT
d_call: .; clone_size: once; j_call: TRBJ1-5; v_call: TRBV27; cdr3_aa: CASSLGASPHQPQHF; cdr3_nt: TGTGCCAGCAGTTTAGGGGCCTCCCCGCATCAGCCCCAGCATTTT
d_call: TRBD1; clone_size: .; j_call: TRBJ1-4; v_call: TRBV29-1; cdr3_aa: CSVGRQGTEKLFF; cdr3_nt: TGCAGCGTTGGGAGACAGGGAACCGAAAAACTGTTTTTT
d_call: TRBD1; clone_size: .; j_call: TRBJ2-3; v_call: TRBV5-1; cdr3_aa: CASSPRTGVPDTQYF; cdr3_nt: TGCGCCAGCAGCCCCCGGACAGGGGTTCCAGATACGCAGTATTTT
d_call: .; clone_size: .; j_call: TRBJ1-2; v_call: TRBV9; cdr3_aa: CASSPQGRAGYTF; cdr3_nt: TGTGCCAGCAGCCCCCAGGGTAGGGCTGGCTACACCTTC
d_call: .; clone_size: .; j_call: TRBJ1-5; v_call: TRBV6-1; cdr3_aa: CASSDRGDNQPQHF; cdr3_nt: TGTGCCAGCAGTGACAGGGGTGATAATCAGCCCCAGCATTTT
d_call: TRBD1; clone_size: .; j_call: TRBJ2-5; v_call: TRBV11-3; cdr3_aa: CASSAIGTGQQYF; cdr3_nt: TGTGCCAGCAGCGCCATAGGGACAGGTCAACAGTACTTC
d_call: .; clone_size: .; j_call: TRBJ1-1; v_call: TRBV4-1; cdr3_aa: CASSQVQGGGTEAFF; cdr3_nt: TGCGCCAGCAGCCAAGTACAGGGAGGTGGCACTGAAGCTTTCTTT
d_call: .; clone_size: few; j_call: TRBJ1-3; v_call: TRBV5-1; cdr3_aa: CASSLDVPSSGNTIYF; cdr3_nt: TGCGCCAGCAGCTTGGATGTCCCAAGCTCTGGAAACACCATATATTTT
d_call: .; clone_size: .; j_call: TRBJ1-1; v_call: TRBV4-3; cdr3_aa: CASRWVGGTEAFF; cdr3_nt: TGCGCCAGCAGATGGGTGGGGGGGACTGAAGCTTTCTTT
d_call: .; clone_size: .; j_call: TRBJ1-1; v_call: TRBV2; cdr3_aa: CASSEDPVVPAFF; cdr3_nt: TGTGCCAGCAGTGAAGATCCAGTTGTCCCAGCTTTCTTT
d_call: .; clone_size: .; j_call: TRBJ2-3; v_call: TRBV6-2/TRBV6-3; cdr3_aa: CASSYSRRGATNTDTQYF; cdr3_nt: TGTGCCAGCAGTTACTCGAGGAGAGGGGCGACTAACACAGATACGCAGTATTTT
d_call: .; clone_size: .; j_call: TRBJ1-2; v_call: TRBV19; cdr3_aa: CASSSAGRARESYTF; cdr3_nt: TGTGCCAGTAGTTCAGCAGGGAGGGCGCGTGAAAGCTACACCTTC
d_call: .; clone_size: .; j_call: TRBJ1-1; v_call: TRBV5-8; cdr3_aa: CASSLRVTEAFF; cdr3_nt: TGTGCCAGCAGCTTGAGGGTGACTGAAGCTTTCTTT
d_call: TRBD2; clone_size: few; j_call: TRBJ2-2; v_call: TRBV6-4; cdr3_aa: CASRGGKRGEHTGELFF; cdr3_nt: TGTGCCAGCAGAGGAGGGAAGCGGGGGGAACACACCGGGGAGCTGTTTTTT
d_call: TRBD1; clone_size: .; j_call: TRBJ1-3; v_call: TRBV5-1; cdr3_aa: CASSLDTGGPGNTIYF; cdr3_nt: TGCGCCAGCAGCTTGGATACAGGGGGCCCTGGAAACACCATATATTTT
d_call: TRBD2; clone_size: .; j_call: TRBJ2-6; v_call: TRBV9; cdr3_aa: CASSVIAGLASGANVLTF; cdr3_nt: TGTGCCAGCAGCGTTATAGCTGGACTAGCGAGCGGGGCCAACGTCCTGACTTTC
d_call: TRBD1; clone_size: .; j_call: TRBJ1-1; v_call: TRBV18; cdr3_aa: CASSQNRDSYNTEAFF; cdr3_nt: TGTGCCAGCTCACAGAACCGGGACAGCTACAACACTGAAGCTTTCTTT
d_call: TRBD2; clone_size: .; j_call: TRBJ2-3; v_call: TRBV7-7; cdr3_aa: CASSLDSGSTDTQYF; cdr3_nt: TGTGCCAGCAGCTTAGATAGCGGGTCCACAGATACGCAGTATTTT
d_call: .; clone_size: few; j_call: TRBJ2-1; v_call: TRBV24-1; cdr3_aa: CATSHGNNEQFF; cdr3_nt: TGTGCCACCAGTCACGGTAACAATGAGCAGTTCTTC
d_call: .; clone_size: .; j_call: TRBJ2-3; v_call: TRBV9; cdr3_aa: CASSAPLAVDTQYF; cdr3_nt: TGTGCCAGCAGCGCCCCCCTCGCCGTAGATACGCAGTATTTT
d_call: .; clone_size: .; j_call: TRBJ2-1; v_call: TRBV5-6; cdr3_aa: CASSLGPDNQQFF; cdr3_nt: TGTGCCAGCAGCTTAGGTCCCGACAATCAGCAGTTCTTC
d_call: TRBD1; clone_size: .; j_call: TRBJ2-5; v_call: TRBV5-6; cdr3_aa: CASSTNRGRETQYF; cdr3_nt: TGTGCCAGCAGCACGAACAGGGGGCGGGAGACCCAGTACTTC
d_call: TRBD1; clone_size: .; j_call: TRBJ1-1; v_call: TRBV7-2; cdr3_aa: CASSLQGGNTEAFF; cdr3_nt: TGTGCCAGCAGCTTACAGGGGGGAAACACTGAAGCTTTCTTT
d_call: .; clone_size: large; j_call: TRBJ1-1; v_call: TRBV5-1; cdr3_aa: CASSQRTANTEAFF; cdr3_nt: TGCGCCAGCAGCCAGCGGACGGCGAACACTGAAGCTTTCTTT
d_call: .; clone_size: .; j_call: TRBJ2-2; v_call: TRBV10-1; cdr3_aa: CASSYRADTGELFF; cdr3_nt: TGCGCCAGCAGCTACAGGGCCGACACCGGGGAGCTGTTTTTT
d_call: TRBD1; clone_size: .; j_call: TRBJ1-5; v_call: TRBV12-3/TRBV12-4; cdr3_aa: CASGRTGDQPQHF; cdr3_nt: TGTGCCAGCGGGAGGACAGGGGATCAGCCCCAGCATTTT
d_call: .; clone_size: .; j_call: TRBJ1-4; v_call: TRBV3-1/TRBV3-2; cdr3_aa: CASSQQGTGKLFF; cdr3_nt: TGTGCCAGCAGCCAACAGGGGACGGGAAAACTGTTTTTT
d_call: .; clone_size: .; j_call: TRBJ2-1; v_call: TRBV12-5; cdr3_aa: CASGLVPPEQFF; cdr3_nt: TGTGCTAGTGGTTTGGTACCCCCTGAGCAGTTCTTC
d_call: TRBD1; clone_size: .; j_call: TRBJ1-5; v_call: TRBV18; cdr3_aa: CASSPPDRGRQPQHF; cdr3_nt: TGTGCCAGCTCACCACCGGACAGGGGGCGACAGCCCCAGCATTTT
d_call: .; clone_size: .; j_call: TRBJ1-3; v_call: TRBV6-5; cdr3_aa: CASSRVEAGNTIYF; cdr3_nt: TGTGCCAGCTCCCGCGTGGAGGCTGGAAACACCATATATTTT
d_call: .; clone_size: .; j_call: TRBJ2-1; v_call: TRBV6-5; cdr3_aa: CASNSGTPQGQFF; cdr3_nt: TGTGCCAGCAACTCCGGGACTCCGCAGGGGCAGTTCTTC
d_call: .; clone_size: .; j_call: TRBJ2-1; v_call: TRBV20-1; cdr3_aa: CSARDTQEQFF; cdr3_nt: TGCAGTGCTAGAGATACACAAGAGCAGTTCTTC
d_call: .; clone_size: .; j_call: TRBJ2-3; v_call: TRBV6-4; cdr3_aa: CASSDSADTTTDTQYF; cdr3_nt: TGTGCCAGCAGTGACTCAGCCGACACCACCACAGATACGCAGTATTTT
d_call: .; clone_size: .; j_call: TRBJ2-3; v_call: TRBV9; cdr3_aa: CASSESTDTQYF; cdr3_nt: TGTGCCAGCAGCGAGAGCACAGATACGCAGTATTTT
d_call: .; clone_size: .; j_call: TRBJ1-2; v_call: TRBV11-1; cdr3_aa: CASSLETDSYGYTF; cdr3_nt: TGTGCCAGCAGCTTAGAGACAGACTCCTATGGCTACACCTTC